Described below is a single T cell receptor beta chain sequence and its context. No antigen is known for it. These data belong to a study of beta chain features in type 1 diabetes. Study context: Taken together, all samples contributed approximately 110,000,000 examined sorted cells.

General study results and limits: Shortening that was moderate but significant affected the TCRB CDR3s of Type 1 diabetes patients in all four CD4+ subsets.

All of the isolated RNA was reverse transcribed, so expressed TCRB transcripts were sequenced. Method: immunoSEQ multiplex PCR; TCRdb's copy keeps in-frame clones and lacks some. Found here are approximately 60,000 clones, 52% of them singletons; the top ten hold around 2.7%. Germline V gene lookup returns CDR1 SEHNR and CDR2 FQNEAQ (reference sequence). Trimming took 5 bases from V and 7 from J; bases not matched to a gene: 15. This CDR3 is built from 17 residues. The sequence was collected from a middle-aged woman with type 1 diabetes. The specimen was Tregs from blood. This chain links TRBV7-9 with TRBJ2-1, with 9 bases that match TRBD2. This CDR3 reads CASSLRLAALLGNEQFF. CDR3 sequence (DNA): TGTGCCAGCAGCCTCCGACTAGCGGCCCTTTTAGGGAATGAGCAGTTCTTC.